This entry is about one T cell receptor beta chain. Sample-barcoded 5' priming and a J-beta primer mix drove a second PCR of about 7 to 12 cycles. Researchers report that a template-switch adaptor with 12 random nucleotides tagged each cDNA molecule. Every sample produced at least 2.5 million CDR3-containing paired-end reads. TCRdb itself ran the 5' RACE reads through MiXCR, one entry per CDR3 protein. The profile covers under 1,000,000 distinct CDR3 sequences, with under 40% appearing a single time and 10% to 15% taken by the ten largest. These data are taken from a study of blood T cells in healthy people across ages. The CDR3 is 14 amino acids. Germline V gene lookup returns CDR1 DFQATT and CDR2 SNEGSKA (reference sequence). V shed 1 base, J shed 8 bases, and the junction held 7 bases outside the gene matches. Every donor gave ten milliliters of peripheral blood.

This TCR came from a man aged 18 to 35 in good health. This chain links TRBV20-1 with TRBJ1-4, with TRBD1 matching over 7 bases. The sample comprised blood. In DNA form, the CDR3 reads TGCAGTGCTAGAGTCCGGGACAGAAAGGAAAAACTGTTTTTT. As protein: CSARVRDRKEKLFF.